These 21 T cell receptor beta chains came from one sample sequenced in a study of tumor and adjacent non-tumor tissue in lung cancer. Three rounds of nested PCR, following a modified ARM-PCR protocol, produced the TCRbeta library. TCRdb reprocessed the multiplex PCR reads via MiXCR and lists one record per CDR3 protein. Here the sample spans some 120,000 distinct CDR3 sequences, 66% being singletons. The template was RNA from unsorted bulk tissue. Sequencing was carried out using lung tumor tissue. These TCRs come from a man younger than 45 with non-small cell lung cancer.

On this clonotype: An end of the junction differs from the germline gene, which may be a read error. This chain joins TRBV10-3 and TRBJ1-4, with TRBD1 matching over 7 bases. The germline CDR1 and CDR2 sequences are ENHRY and SYGVKD. The CDR3 runs 18 residues. The CDR3 loop is CVISEKTGTEGLSEKPFF. CDR3 sequence (DNA): TGTGTCATCAGTGAAAAGACCGGGACAGAAGGACTTAGTGAAAAACCGTTTTTT.

Comment on this clonotype: Because it lacks the conserved phenylalanine or tryptophan at the end, this CDR3 is likely a read error. The chain carries TRBV11-2 and TRBJ1-1, with 8 bases matching TRBD1. The CDR3 is 16 amino acids. J lost 3 bases, V lost 4 bases, and 10 bases had no gene match. Germline-derived CDR1 and CDR2 are SGHAT and FQNNGV. The CDR3 is CASSSAAGTGDTEAFL. CDR3 bases: TGTGCCAGCAGCTCGGCTGCCGGGACAGGTGACACTGAAGCTTTCCTT.

On this clonotype itself: A much larger clone differs by one base, so this may be a read error. The chain is built from TRBV6-5 and TRBJ2-1, with a possible D match to TRBD2 (6 bases). The CDR3 spans 13 residues. Looked up from germline, CDR1 is MNHEY and CDR2 is SVGAGI. Trimming took off 4 bases at V and 8 bases at J, with 12 bases between the two ends. The CDR3 coding sequence is TGTGCCAGCAGTTTGGGACTGTTCGATGAGCAGTTCTTC. As protein: CASSLGLFDEQFF.

With respect to this clonotype: With a much larger clone just one base away, this may be a read error. This chain uses TRBV20-1 with TRBJ2-3; D tentatively fits TRBD1 or TRBD2 (5 bases each). Germline V gene data show CDR1 as DFQATT and CDR2 as SNEGSKA (reference sequence). V was pared by 8 bases and J by 0 bases, with 15 bases between. The CDR3 loop spans 14 amino acids. CDR3 DNA: TGCAGTTCTATACCGGGACGGAGCACAGATACGCAGTATTTT. Translating gives CSSIPGRSTDTQYF.

This clonotype is medium-sized within its sample. This chain joins TRBV20-1 and TRBJ1-1; TRBD1 is a possible D gene (5 bases). CDR1 and CDR2 from the germline V gene are DFQATT and SNEGSKA (reference sequence). The CDR3 is made up of 11 amino acids. The V end was cut by 6 bases, the J end by 6 bases, with 11 bases between. CDR3 nucleotide sequence: TGCAGTGCCACGGCGGGGCCTGAAGCTTTCTTT. This codes for CSATAGPEAFF.

This clonotype was seen only a few times. A read error may explain this, as a much larger clone is one base away. V and J are TRBV11-2 and TRBJ2-5; D perhaps matches TRBD1 (7 bases). Trimming cost V 5 bases and J 9 bases, with 19 bases left between them. Per germline, CDR1 SGHAT and CDR2 FQNNGV. CDR3 length: 14 amino acids. The CDR3 is CASSATGVGEAQYF. The CDR3 DNA reads as TGTGCCAGCAGCGCCACAGGGGTTGGGGAGGCCCAGTACTTC.

With respect to this clonotype: A much bigger clone sits one base away, suggesting this may be a read error. V and J are TRBV12-3 or TRBV12-4 and TRBJ1-2, with a weak D call TRBD1 (5 bases). This CDR3 contains 15 residues. The CDR3, as DNA: TGTGACAGCAGTGAAGGCGGGGCCACGACCTATGGCTACACCTTC. Protein product: CDSSEGGATTYGYTF.

The chain couples TRBV4-1 to TRBJ2-7, with 7 nucleotides matching TRBD2. Losses at the gene ends were 0 bases for V and 13 bases for J; bases not matched to a gene: 18. Germline-derived CDR1 and CDR2 are MGHRA and YSYEKL. This CDR3 contains 16 residues. The CDR3 bases are TGCGCCAGCAGCCAAGACGAGACGGGAGGTACGTACGAGTATTACTTC. Translated: CASSQDETGGTYEYYF.

To note about this clonotype: Sequence at one end of the junction differs from germline and may be a read error. The chain joins TRBV29-1 to TRBJ1-3; D is undetermined. This CDR3 contains 14 residues. CDR1 SQVTM and CDR2 ANQGSEA come from the germline V gene. Here the CDR3 reads CSVARVPPGNTIYF. In nucleotides, the CDR3 is TGCAGCGTTGCGAGGGTTCCCCCTGGAAACACCATATATTTC.

With regard to this clonotype: This may come from a read error, since a much larger clone is one base off. The gene calls are TRBV20-1 and TRBJ1-2, with D perhaps TRBD1 (5 bases). CDR1 is DFQATT and CDR2 is SNEGSKA in the germline V gene (reference sequence). This CDR3 is 14 amino acids long. This CDR3 reads CSTREVGGDYGYTF. In DNA, the CDR3 is TGCAGTACTAGAGAGGTTGGGGGAGACTATGGCTACACCTTC.

A remark on this clonotype: The CDR3 carries no conserved terminal phenylalanine or tryptophan, so it likely arises from a read error. This chain links TRBV6-1 with TRBJ1-4, with D tentatively TRBD1 (5 bases). The V end was cut by 1 base, the J end by 6 bases, with 9 bases between. The germline V gene has CDR1 MNHNS and CDR2 SASEGT. The CDR3 sequence is 14 residues long. CDR3 residues: CASSEGPGYEKLFL. CDR3 sequence (DNA): TGTGCCAGCAGTGAAGGGCCAGGGTATGAAAAACTGTTTCTT.

The table lists this clonotype with many counts. J is TRBJ1-1 and V is TRBV6-5; TRBD1 might be the D (5 bases). The germline V and J ends were trimmed by 0 bases and 2 bases, with 10 bases remaining between them. Germline V gene sequence: CDR1 MNHEY, CDR2 SVGAGI. This CDR3 is built from 15 residues. For the CDR3, the DNA is TGTGCCAGCAGTTACTCGAAGAGGGGCAACACTGAAGCTTTCTTT. It codes for CASSYSKRGNTEAFF.

The chain combines TRBV6-6 with TRBJ1-3; the D is unclear. The CDR3 has 15 residues. V was shortened by 0 bases and J by 0 bases, with 6 bases between the two germline ends. In germline, CDR1 is MNHNY, CDR2 SVGAGI (reference sequence). The DNA for the CDR3 is TGTGCCAGCAGTTACTCTGAACACTCTGGAAACACCATATATTTT. This sequence encodes CASSYSEHSGNTIYF.

Turning to this clonotype: Given the absence of the conserved phenylalanine or tryptophan at the CDR3 end, a read error is likely. The DNA is left out, because the CDR3 cannot be placed on it with certainty; the CDR3 is given as TCRdb lists it. The chain joins TRBV6-5 to TRBJ2-2; TRBD2 is the table's D call and was not checked against the DNA. The CDR3 comprises 16 residues, both ends counted. Germline CDR1 MNHEY, CDR2 SVGAGI. CDR3 region: CASSLLAGGNTGELLL.

The V gene is TRBV6-6, the J gene TRBJ2-5; D unresolved. Germline CDR1 and CDR2: MNHNY and SVGAGI (reference sequence). This CDR3 contains 16 residues. V lost 0 bases and J 5 bases, leaving 16 bases between the germline ends. CDR3 in DNA: TGTGCCAGCAGTTACTCGGTCAGGCCTCTGGAGGAGACCCAGTACTTC. Translated, it gives CASSYSVRPLEETQYF.

This clonotype has just a few counts. The genes are TRBV5-1 and TRBJ1-2; no clear D gene. Germline CDR1 and CDR2: SGHRS and YFSETQ. The CDR3 extends over 13 amino acids. The V and J ends lost 0 bases and 5 bases respectively, with 8 bases between them. CDR3 loop: CASSLAPAYGYTF. In DNA, the CDR3 is TGCGCCAGCAGCTTGGCTCCAGCGTATGGCTACACCTTC.

A remark on this clonotype: A much larger clone differs by one base, so this may be a read error. The chain has TRBV10-3 and TRBJ2-5; 10 bases fit TRBD2. CDR3 length: 14 residues. Germline CDR1 is ENHRY and CDR2 is SYGVKD. The V and J ends lost 6 bases and 5 bases, in that order; junction bases with no gene match: 6. CDR3 nucleotide sequence: TGTGCCATCAGGAGCGGGGGGGCCTATGAGACCCAGTACTTC. Its translation: CAIRSGGAYETQYF.

In regard to this clonotype: This may come from a read error, since a much larger clone is one base off. The chain links TRBV4-1 to TRBJ1-5; perhaps TRBD1 as D (5 bases). This CDR3 region has 18 residues. Germline-derived CDR1 and CDR2 are MGHRA and YSYEKL. Trimming cost V 0 bases and J 5 bases, with 20 bases left between them. In DNA form, the CDR3 reads TGCGCCAGCAGCCAAGATCTCGCAGGCGGGGGAATGGATCAGCCCCAGCATTTT. It yields the protein CASSQDLAGGGMDQPQHF.

Note on this clonotype: A junction boundary mismatches the germline segment, possibly from a read error. The genes are TRBV12-3 or TRBV12-4 and TRBJ2-3; unclear D gene. The CDR3 is 12 amino acids. CDR3 in amino acids: CVSKYGPDTQYF. CDR3 in DNA: TGTGTCAGCAAGTACGGACCAGATACGCAGTATTTT.

On this clonotype itself: One end of the junction fails to match germline, which may point to a read error. The rearrangement links TRBV12-3 or TRBV12-4 to TRBJ2-2; TRBD2 matches at 9 bases. The CDR3 totals 17 residues. The CDR3 DNA is TGTGCCAACAGTTTAGGTGGCGGGGGGGCCAACACCGGGGAGCTGTTTTTT. Its translation: CANSLGGGGANTGELFF.

About this clonotype itself: A much larger clone differs by one base, so this may be a read error. The rearrangement joins TRBV6-1 to TRBJ1-6; D is unclear. Deletions cut 4 bases from V and 9 bases from J, with 16 bases between. Germline values: CDR1 MNHNS, CDR2 SASEGT. The CDR3 is 15 residues long. The CDR3 DNA reads TGTGCCAGCAGTGTTTTCGGTCCTAAGGGTTCACCCCTCCACTTT. Translation: CASSVFGPKGSPLHF.